This passage covers 16 T cell receptor beta chains from one sample sequenced in a study of T cell repertoires in cytomegalovirus infection. MiXCR, run by TCRdb on the reads, gives a single entry per CDR3 protein. Of more than 400,000 distinct CDR3 sequences in the sample, more than 25% were seen once. Specimen: PBMCs. These receptors were taken from a human donor in good health (CMV status not recorded). Some clones in this sample may be carry-over from other donors' samples.

This chain links TRBV19 with TRBJ2-2; weak D call: TRBD2 (6 bases). The CDR3 is 13 residues long. V was trimmed by 5 bases and J by 8 bases, leaving 12 bases between them. Germline CDR1 is LNHDA and CDR2 is SQIVND (reference sequence). CDR3 loop: CASSARGSGELFF. The CDR3 region has the DNA TGTGCCAGTAGTGCCCGGGGGTCAGGGGAGCTGTTTTTT.

In DNA, the CDR3 is TGTGCCAGCAGTCGTCCGGGACAGGTCTATGGCTACACCTTC. Its translation is CASSRPGQVYGYTF. The chain couples TRBV7-2 to TRBJ1-2; 8 bases are shared with TRBD1. V shed 6 bases, J shed 4 bases, and the junction held 7 bases outside the gene matches. This CDR3 region has 14 residues. Germline V gene data show CDR1 as SGHTA and CDR2 as FQGNSA.

V and J are TRBV19 and TRBJ2-3; 10 nucleotides agree with TRBD2. Germline V gives CDR1 LNHDA, CDR2 SQIVND (reference sequence). V lost 3 bases, J lost 3 bases, and 21 bases stayed unmatched. The CDR3 spans 21 residues. CDR3 region: CASSMRGQGATSGSRTDTQYF. DNA for the CDR3: TGTGCCAGTAGTATGAGAGGCCAAGGGGCGACTAGCGGGTCCAGGACAGATACGCAGTATTTT.

The V call is TRBV4-2, the J call TRBJ2-2, with unresolved D. V shed 0 bases and J shed 1 base, with 9 bases lying between them. The CDR3 consists of 16 residues. Germline CDR1 LGHNA, CDR2 YNFKEQ. This CDR3 is CASSQELTRNTGELFF. In DNA, the CDR3 is TGTGCCAGCAGCCAAGAACTAACGAGGAACACCGGGGAGCTGTTTTTT.

V usage is TRBV30 and J usage is TRBJ1-1, with a weak D call TRBD1 (5 bases). V shed 1 base and J shed 7 bases, with 13 bases lying between them. This CDR3 is 13 amino acids long. Germline V gene sequence: CDR1 GTSNPN, CDR2 SVGIG (reference sequence). CDR3 in DNA: TGTGCCTGGAGTGAACAGGCGGGAAATGAAGCTTTCTTT. Its translation: CAWSEQAGNEAFF.

Only a few counts were recorded for this clonotype. This chain connects TRBV24-1 to TRBJ2-5; D is unresolved. There are 16 residues in the CDR3. Trimming left V 5 bases short and J 0 bases short, with 15 bases between. The germline gives CDR1 KGHDR, CDR2 SFDVKD. The CDR3 DNA reads as TGTGCCACCAGTGGTCGTATCTCGACAAACCAAGAGACCCAGTACTTC. As protein: CATSGRISTNQETQYF.

J is TRBJ2-1 and V is TRBV6-6; D call uncertain. V dropped 3 bases and J dropped 7 bases, with 7 bases sitting between them. Germline CDR1 and CDR2: MNHNY and SVGAGI (reference sequence). This CDR3 has 12 residues. The CDR3 loop is CASSYGKNEQFF. CDR3 nucleotide sequence: TGTGCCAGCAGTTATGGGAAGAATGAGCAGTTCTTC.

The chain recombines TRBV7-8 with TRBJ2-7; D is ambiguous. V was shortened by 5 bases and J by 7 bases, with 12 bases between the two germline ends. The CDR3 extends over 12 amino acids. Germline CDR1 reads SGHVS; CDR2 reads FQNEAQ. CDR3 protein: CASSLPDGEQYV. The CDR3 DNA reads TGTGCCAGCAGCCTCCCCGACGGGGAGCAGTACGTC.

This clonotype was picked up one time. V usage is TRBV7-6 and J usage is TRBJ2-2, with D possibly TRBD1 on 5 matching bases. Deletions cut 2 bases from V and 5 bases from J, with 12 bases between. Germline V gene lookup returns CDR1 SGHVS and CDR2 FNYEAQ. The CDR3 is 15 residues long. This CDR3 reads CASSLQGEDTGELFF. The CDR3 coding sequence is TGTGCCAGCAGCTTACAAGGGGAAGATACCGGGGAGCTGTTTTTT.

The CDR3 loop reads CASSQDWRLAGVGTGELFF. The CDR3 DNA is TGTGCCAGCAGCCAAGATTGGAGACTAGCGGGAGTTGGAACCGGGGAGCTGTTTTTT. The rearrangement links TRBV4-2 to TRBJ2-2, with 12 bases identical to TRBD2. There are 19 residues in the CDR3. Germline assignment: CDR1 LGHNA and CDR2 YNFKEQ. With 0 bases clipped from V and 5 bases from J, the junction kept 10 bases outside the gene matches.

V and J are TRBV6-6 and TRBJ2-1; 9 bases are shared with TRBD2. CDR1 is MNHNY and CDR2 is SVGAGI in the germline V gene (reference sequence). This CDR3 is built from 16 residues. Trimming took 0 bases from V and 7 from J; bases not matched to a gene: 7. CDR3 DNA sequence: TGTGCCAGCAGTTACTCAGGTAGCGGGAGTGGTAATGAGCAGTTCTTC. It translates to CASSYSGSGSGNEQFF.

This clonotype was recorded a few times. The chain combines TRBV6-2 or TRBV6-3 with TRBJ2-7; D may be TRBD2 (6 bases). V gave up 2 bases and J gave up 0 bases, with 17 bases separating them. The CDR3 is made up of 17 amino acids. CDR1 is MNHEY, CDR2 SVGEGT, per germline. CDR3 in amino acids: CASSYGGTGANSYEQYV. The CDR3 DNA reads TGTGCCAGCAGTTACGGGGGGACCGGGGCCAACTCCTACGAGCAGTACGTC.

This clonotype was counted only a few times. The chain links TRBV7-6 to TRBJ2-7; D not certain. CDR1 SGHVS and CDR2 FNYEAQ come from the germline V gene. The CDR3 runs to 14 residues. Trimming took off 0 bases at V and 3 bases at J, with 9 bases between the two ends. In nucleotides, the CDR3 is TGTGCCAGCAGCTTAGCGGGTGCCGACTACGAGCAGTACTTC. Translating gives CASSLAGADYEQYF.

Many counts were recorded for this clonotype. This chain connects TRBV7-2 to TRBJ2-3, with 9 bases fitting TRBD2. CDR1 is SGHTA, CDR2 FQGNSA, per germline. This CDR3 comprises 14 residues. The V and J ends lost 4 bases and 4 bases, in that order; junction bases with no gene match: 3. CDR3 residues: CASSSGTSPDTQYF. Written as DNA, the CDR3 is TGTGCCAGCAGCTCCGGGACTAGCCCAGATACGCAGTATTTT.

The V call is TRBV5-6, the J call TRBJ1-2; no reliable D call. Germline loops: CDR1 SGHDT, CDR2 YYEEEE. Between the trimmed V and J ends, which lost 0 bases and 7 bases, there was a span of 10 bases. The CDR3 runs to 13 residues. The CDR3 DNA follows: TGTGCCAGCAGCTTGGGGGTCCCGGGTGGCTACACCTTC. Translated, it gives CASSLGVPGGYTF.

In this sample, this clonotype turned up a few times. The J gene is TRBJ2-1, the V gene TRBV7-2; a possible D gene is TRBD2 (5 bases). This CDR3 has 12 residues. Germline loops: CDR1 SGHTA, CDR2 FQGNSA. V was pared by 5 bases and J by 10 bases, with 12 bases between. The CDR3 loop is CASSPAGREQFF. DNA for the CDR3: TGTGCCAGCAGCCCTGCGGGTCGCGAGCAGTTCTTC.